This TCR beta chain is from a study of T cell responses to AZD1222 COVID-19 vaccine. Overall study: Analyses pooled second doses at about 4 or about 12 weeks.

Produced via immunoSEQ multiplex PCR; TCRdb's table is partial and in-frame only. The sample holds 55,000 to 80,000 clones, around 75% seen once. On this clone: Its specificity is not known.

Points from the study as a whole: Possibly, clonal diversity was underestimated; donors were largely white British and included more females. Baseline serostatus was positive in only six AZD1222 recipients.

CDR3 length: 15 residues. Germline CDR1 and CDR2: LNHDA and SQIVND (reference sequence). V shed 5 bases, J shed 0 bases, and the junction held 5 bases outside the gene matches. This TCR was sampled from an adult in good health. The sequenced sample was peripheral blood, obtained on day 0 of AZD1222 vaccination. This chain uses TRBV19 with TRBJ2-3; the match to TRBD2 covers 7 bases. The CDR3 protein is CASSLTSDSTDTQYF. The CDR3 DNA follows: TGTGCCAGTAGTCTCACTAGCGACAGCACAGATACGCAGTATTTT. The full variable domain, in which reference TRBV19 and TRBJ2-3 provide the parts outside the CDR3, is DGGITQSPKYLFRKEGQNVTLSCEQNLNHDAMYWYRQDPGQGLRLIYYSQIVNDFQKGDIAEGYSVSREKKESFPLTVTSAQKNPTAFYLCASSLTSDSTDTQYFGPGTRLTVL.